These T cell receptor beta chains were read from a single sample in a study of blood T cell repertoires in COVID-19. TCRdb keeps only in-frame clones here, not all; method: immunoSEQ multiplex PCR. The data contain 75,000 to 100,000 clones, roughly 82% of them singletons. Sequencing was carried out using peripheral blood. The receptors were gathered from a human donor in a cohort sampled during active COVID-19. Both conserved end residues are trimmed from each CDR3. The order of the fields is CDR3 protein, clone size, V gene. Clone sizes are given selectively: once, few, many, or a class where the clone is expanded.

CDR3: ASRRDREGTEAF
size: .
V: TRBV19

CDR3: ASSLGQGFTGELF
size: .
V: TRBV11-2

CDR3: ASSRRGTGGMNTEAF
size: .
V: TRBV11-2

CDR3: ASSKEGQGQGLSFQETQY
size: .
V: TRBV21-1

CDR3: ASSPRGTSASYEQY
size: .
V: TRBV19

CDR3: ASSSRRGLLSYEQY
size: .
V: TRBV7-2

CDR3: ASSPNRQSMNTEAF
size: .
V: TRBV27

CDR3: ASSPLEGQGYEQY
size: .
V: TRBV5-5

CDR3: ASRPTSGESGSGGNEQF
size: few
V: TRBV2

CDR3: ASSSFSGGVNEQY
size: .
V: TRBV5-1

CDR3: ASSLADRVVETQY
size: few
V: TRBV5-1

CDR3: ASTSQGQPNLSGNTIY
size: .
V: TRBV7-9

CDR3: ASSPPRRKGNTEAF
size: .
V: TRBV21-1

CDR3: ASSLGASVDEQY
size: .
V: TRBV5-1

CDR3: ASSQSMLDSYEQY
size: .
V: TRBV3-1/TRBV3-2

CDR3: ASSAAGGPSIRYNEQF
size: .
V: TRBV9

CDR3: ASSPPSADSGNTIY
size: .
V: TRBV18

CDR3: ASSLEGRRARTIY
size: .
V: TRBV7-2

CDR3: ASSPRTSGGAFQETQY
size: .
V: TRBV12-1

CDR3: ASSFRGGDTEAF
size: .
V: TRBV7-8

CDR3: ASSQGQGRDTIY
size: once
V: TRBV3-1/TRBV3-2

CDR3: SAREGETQY
size: .
V: TRBV20-1

CDR3: ASSLDQGASTGELF
size: .
V: TRBV7-2

CDR3: ASSDPADRYTDTQY
size: .
V: TRBV2

CDR3: ASSEDRGAGTDTQY
size: medium-sized
V: TRBV6-1

CDR3: ASRIVPAMNSEAF
size: .
V: TRBV12-2

CDR3: AGGGGPEAF
size: once
V: TRBV2

CDR3: ASSLDSGVSSYNEQF
size: few
V: TRBV5-1

CDR3: ASSPRGTPDQETQY
size: .
V: TRBV28